The following is a T cell receptor (beta chain) sequence with its context. The target antigen is unknown. This record belongs to a study of metastatic and nonmetastatic thyroid tumors. The wider study: Malignant and benign thyroid patients had repertoires compared in peripheral blood and tumor or nodule tissue.

MiXCR was used by TCRdb to re-call the PCR reads. The table shows 35,000 to 45,000 clones, with around 2.9% occurring only once. No treatment had been given to any patient before thyroid surgery. Findings and caveats of the study: Malignant thyroid tumors reportedly exceeded benign nodules significantly in TCR beta diversity, with the difference appearing in blood and tumor.

Germline CDR1 MDHEN, CDR2 SYDVKM. V was pared by 5 bases and J by 0 bases, with 14 bases between. The CDR3 extends over 16 amino acids. V and J are TRBV28 and TRBJ1-3; TRBD1 is a possible D gene (6 bases). This TCR was recovered from a female donor with papillary thyroid cancer or a benign thyroid nodule (not recorded which). Some clones in this sample may be carry-over from other donors' samples. Sequencing was carried out using blood. The CDR3 protein is CASSRNTDSSGNTIYF. CDR3 in DNA: TGTGCCAGCAGTCGAAATACGGACAGCTCTGGAAACACCATATATTTT.